This T cell receptor (beta chain) was sequenced in a study of blood T cell repertoires in COVID-19. Overall study context: Acute and convalescent COVID-19 samples came from the United States, Italy and Spain. Sample material is recorded as cDNA or gDNA derived from T cells, B-cell-depleted T cells, or PBMCs.

The CDR3 extends over 14 amino acids. Deletions cut 7 bases from V and 5 bases from J, with 17 bases between. Germline-derived CDR1 and CDR2 are LNHDA and SQIVND (reference sequence). Per the original data handling: Reference gene primers were amplified, and this amplification served to estimate nucleated cell counts. Measured with immunoSEQ multiplex PCR; TCRdb has only the in-frame clones, and not every one. V and J calls and clone size are copied from that table; D and trimming were computed from the DNA. The sample holds about 100,000 clones, roughly 92% seen once. The V call is TRBV19, the J call TRBJ1-2, with D possibly being TRBD1 (6 bases). The sequence was obtained from a man aged 55 to 69 with acute or convalescent COVID-19. The sample taken for sequencing was peripheral blood. The CDR3 spells CASTPQGNTYGYTF. Written as DNA, the CDR3 is TGTGCCAGTACCCCACAGGGTAACACTTATGGCTACACCTTC.